This T cell receptor beta chain originates from a study of shared clonotypes between healthy human individuals. Study-wide context: Researchers assigned three CD4 naive, three CD4 memory, two CD8 naive and one CD8 memory plate to each donor. Whole-study findings and limits: Donor clonotype sharing was expected to depend on sequencing depth. In contrast to clonotypes shared by all four donors, non-shared clonotypes had lower generation probabilities.

Concerning this clone itself: Its antigen is undetermined.

CD8 cells classed as naive were CD45RO-negative and positively selected for CCR7, excluding terminally differentiated effector memory CD45RA+ cells. Each donor was a Caucasian adult residing in Nashville, Tennessee. The method was immunoSEQ multiplex PCR; TCRdb's version includes in-frame clones alone and lacks a portion of them. The table shows about 2.1 million clones, with about 93% occurring only once. CDR1 and CDR2 from the germline V gene are SGHDT and YYEEEE. The V and J ends lost 4 bases and 9 bases respectively, with 17 bases between them. The CDR3 length is 13 residues. The source of this sequence is a man aged 18 to 35 in good health. Some clones in this sample may be carry-over from other donors' samples. The specimen sequenced was naive CD8+ T cells from PBMCs. This chain joins TRBV5-6 and TRBJ2-7; a weak D match, TRBD2 (5 bases). For the CDR3, the DNA is TGTGCCAGCAGCCCGCTCGAGGGTGCGCGGCAGTACTTC. It yields the protein CASSPLEGARQYF.